Detailed here is one T cell receptor beta chain. Its cognate antigen is unknown. The data derive from a study of glioma-infiltrating T cells. Overall study results and limits: Above-expected tissue-blood divergence occurred in all gliomas, most in low-grade ones. CDR3 overlap between tissue and blood was very small.

The CDR3 totals 15 residues. CDR1 and CDR2 (germline): SGHRS, YFSETQ. V lost 4 bases, J lost 10 bases, and 21 bases lay in between. Amplification of TCR alpha and beta CDR3 regions from RNA used iRepertoire nested multiplex PCR. TCRdb called the multiplex PCR reads again in MiXCR, with one record for every CDR3 protein. Of about 130,000 distinct CDR3 sequences listed, under 30% are singletons. This chain uses TRBV5-1 with TRBJ2-1, with D possibly being TRBD1 or TRBD2 (7 bases each). Sequenced input: glioma tissue, nonneoplastic brain tissue, or PBMCs (not recorded which). This clonotype was sampled from a human donor with low-grade glioma or glioblastoma, undergoing nonglioma brain surgery, or in good health (not recorded which). CDR3 loop: CASSQTGRGDDEQFF. The DNA of the CDR3 is TGCGCCAGCAGCCAGACAGGGAGGGGGGACGACGAGCAGTTCTTC.